This T cell receptor (beta chain) emerged from a study of blood T cell repertoires in COVID-19. Here immunoSEQ multiplex PCR was the method, and the copy in TCRdb shows in-frame clones only, minus some. Of about 190,000 clones listed, 75% to 90% were seen once; the top ten hold about 1.1%. Sequences were obtained from peripheral blood. This receptor was obtained from a man aged 25 to 40 with acute or convalescent COVID-19.

The CDR3: CASSPEQGTYEQYF. CDR3 in DNA: TGTGCCAGCAGCCCAGAACAGGGGACCTACGAGCAGTACTTC. The V call is TRBV7-3, the J call TRBJ2-7; 7 bases align to TRBD1. This CDR3 region has 14 residues. V lost 5 bases and J lost 2; bases outside the gene matches: 6. Germline V gene sequence: CDR1 SGHTA, CDR2 FQGTGA.